Following are 13 T cell receptor beta chains from one sample sequenced in a study of shared clonotypes between healthy human individuals. The protocol was immunoSEQ multiplex PCR, while the TCRdb copy is restricted to in-frame clones and leaves out a portion. The top ten hold 34% of the sample, which has about 690,000 clones, around 91% seen once. The sequenced sample was memory CD8+ T cells from PBMCs. Subset given: CD45RO+ cells pooled with CCR7-negative TemRA cells. These receptors all stem from a man between 18 and 35 years old in good health. Some clones in this sample may be carry-over from other donors' samples.

The CDR3 nucleotides are TGTGCCAGCAGAACCCGGGAGGGCCGGGGCGGGGAGCTGTTTTTT. This gives the protein CASRTREGRGGELFF. This chain uses TRBV6-1 with TRBJ2-2; 8 bases are shared with TRBD2. The CDR3 length is 15 residues. Germline V CDR1 and CDR2: MNHNS, SASEGT. V trimming: 6 bases; J trimming: 7 bases; junction bases outside the gene matches: 10.

This chain connects TRBV7-9 to TRBJ2-7; D gene ambiguous. V was trimmed by 5 bases and J by 2 bases, leaving 19 bases between them. This CDR3 spans 16 amino acids. Germline assignment: CDR1 SEHNR and CDR2 FQNEAQ (reference sequence). The CDR3 loop is CASSHHVLVSAYEQYF. DNA for the CDR3: TGTGCCAGCAGCCACCATGTGTTAGTATCTGCCTACGAGCAGTACTTC.

The gene calls are TRBV28 and TRBJ1-5, with D uncertain. Deletions cut 3 bases from V and 4 bases from J, with 13 bases between. The CDR3 sequence is 15 residues long. Germline assignment: CDR1 MDHEN and CDR2 SYDVKM. The CDR3 spells CASSFTPMGNQPQHF. The CDR3, as DNA: TGTGCCAGCAGTTTTACTCCTATGGGGAATCAGCCCCAGCATTTT.

The chain joins TRBV27 to TRBJ2-7; D gene unclear. Germline V gives CDR1 MNHEY, CDR2 SMNVEV (reference sequence). This CDR3 has 15 amino acids. Trimming took 4 bases from V and 2 from J, leaving 15 bases between them. The CDR3 sequence is CASSSYYEAAYEQYF. The CDR3 nucleotides are TGTGCCAGCAGTTCGTACTACGAGGCCGCCTACGAGCAGTACTTC.

This clone was counted a single time. This chain links TRBV5-1 with TRBJ2-7, with D uncertain. The CDR3 is made up of 14 amino acids. Trimming left V 3 bases short and J 1 base short, with 11 bases between. The germline CDR1 and CDR2 sequences are SGHRS and YFSETQ. CDR3 region: CASSSQEGSYEQYF. The CDR3 bases are TGCGCCAGCAGCTCCCAGGAAGGGTCCTACGAGCAGTACTTC.

The chain recombines TRBV30 with TRBJ2-1, with 7 bases fitting TRBD2. The V gene's germline CDR1 is GTSNPN and CDR2 SVGIG (reference sequence). CDR3 length equals 14 residues. V dropped 7 bases and J dropped 0; count of bases not matched to a gene: 6. Here the CDR3 DNA reads TGTGCCTACGATAGCGGGTCCTCCTACAATGAGCAGTTCTTC. It translates to CAYDSGSSYNEQFF.

The chain combines TRBV6-7 with TRBJ2-1; D not certain. TRBV6-7 is treated as an ORF (open reading frame) with a function not yet certain. This CDR3 is built from 14 residues. Trimming shortened V by 5 bases and J by 7 bases, and 15 bases separated the two germline ends. The CDR3 DNA reads as TGTGCCAGCAGTACCTATGGGTTCGAAAATGAGCAGTTCTTC. Translating gives CASSTYGFENEQFF.

J is TRBJ2-1 and V is TRBV27; 10 bases are shared with TRBD1. The germline V gene encodes CDR1 MNHEY and CDR2 SMNVEV (reference sequence). The CDR3 spans 14 residues. The junction had 7 bases not matched to a gene; V was cut back by 7 bases and J by 7 bases. CDR3 residues: CASIQDRGRNEQFF. CDR3 in DNA: TGTGCCAGCATTCAGGACAGGGGGAGGAATGAGCAGTTCTTC.

This chain joins TRBV27 and TRBJ2-7; 8 nucleotides match TRBD1. The germline V gene has CDR1 MNHEY and CDR2 SMNVEV (reference sequence). This CDR3 has 13 residues. Germline trimming cut 6 bases from V and 5 bases from J; bases unmatched to any gene: 6. CDR3 in amino acids: CASSPRGPNEQYF. The CDR3 DNA follows: TGTGCCAGCAGCCCCAGGGGGCCCAACGAGCAGTACTTC.

The chain employs TRBV5-1 and TRBJ1-3, with D possibly matching TRBD1 (6 bases). CDR1 is SGHRS, CDR2 YFSETQ, per germline. V was clipped by 4 bases and J by 0 bases, with 26 bases between them. There are 20 residues in the CDR3. DNA of the CDR3: TGCGCCAGCAGCCCGGATGTATTGGGGGGCTTGATCTTCTCTGGAAACACCATATATTTT. Its protein is CASSPDVLGGLIFSGNTIYF.

V and J are TRBV15 and TRBJ2-6; no clear D gene. Looked up from germline, CDR1 is LNHNV and CDR2 is YYDKDF (reference sequence). The CDR3 runs 17 residues. The V gene lost 0 bases and the J gene lost 0 bases, with 9 bases spanning the gap. This CDR3 is CATSRDGKPSGANVLTF. For the CDR3, the DNA is TGTGCCACCAGCAGAGATGGGAAGCCCTCTGGGGCCAACGTCCTGACTTTC.

The rearrangement joins TRBV7-9 to TRBJ2-1; D call uncertain. Germline values: CDR1 SEHNR, CDR2 FQNEAQ (reference sequence). The CDR3 has 11 amino acids. Trimming removed 8 bases at V and 8 bases at J, with 10 bases between. CDR3 sequence (DNA): TGTGCCAGCGGCGACTTCCATGAGCAGTTCTTC. This translates into CASGDFHEQFF. The complete variable domain, with remaining parts taken from reference TRBV7-9 and TRBJ2-1, reads DTGVSQNPRHKITKRGQNVTFRCDPISEHNRLYWYRQTLGQGPEFLTYFQNEAQLEKSRLLSDRFSAERPKGSFSTLEIQRTEQGDSAMYLCASGDFHEQFFGPGTRLTVL.

The chain uses TRBV2 and TRBJ2-6; perhaps D is TRBD1 or TRBD2 (5 bases each). Trimming removed 8 bases at V and 0 bases at J, with 14 bases between. The length of the CDR3 is 16 residues. CDR1 SNHLY and CDR2 FYNNEI come from the germline V gene. The CDR3, as DNA: TGTGCCAGCTACCGGGACCTCTACTCTGGGGCCAACGTCCTGACTTTC. This sequence encodes CASYRDLYSGANVLTF.